These 24 T cell receptor beta chains were sequenced from one sample in a study of identical twins (TCRdb year 2016). Library prep was done by 5' RACE. TCRdb shows the sequencer as Illumina HiSeq 2000. TCRdb applied fastp at Q25 and MiXCR to the public reads, then kept only in-frame beta chains. Rows are combined by CDR3 protein, so each entry shows the most common genes and DNA. For this sample there are about 530,000 distinct CDR3 sequences; over 12% appear just once. The ten largest account for about 0.47% of the sample. These same data were also listed under a study on yellow fever vaccine responses in identical twins.

Sequencing was carried out using CD4+ T cells sorted from blood. Source of these receptors: a woman younger than 30 in good health.

This clonotype has only a few counts. This chain connects TRBV7-9 to TRBJ2-7, with 8 positions matching TRBD1. The CDR3 is 13 residues long. With 6 bases clipped from V and 4 bases from J, the junction kept 5 bases outside the gene matches. Per germline, CDR1 SEHNR and CDR2 FQNEAQ (reference sequence). CDR3 coding DNA: TGTGCCAGCAGGGGGACAGGTTCTTACGAGCAGTACGTC. It codes for CASRGTGSYEQYV.

This rearrangement joins TRBV29-1 to TRBJ2-2; 7 bases line up with TRBD1. V shed 7 bases, J shed 4 bases, and the junction held 6 bases outside the gene matches. The germline CDR1 and CDR2 sequences are SQVTM and ANQGSEA. CDR3 length equals 13 residues. CDR3 coding DNA: TGCAGCGGGAACAGGGGCCCCACCGGGGAGCTGTTTTTT. Translation: CSGNRGPTGELFF.

The V gene is TRBV25-1, the J gene TRBJ1-6; a weak D match, TRBD1 (6 bases). This CDR3 region has 15 residues. Germline-derived CDR1 and CDR2 are MGHDK and SYGVNS. V lost 6 bases and J 8 bases, leaving 17 bases between the germline ends. The CDR3 region has the DNA TGTGCCAGCAGACCTGGACAGTCTACCCATTCACCCCTCCACTTT. It specifies CASRPGQSTHSPLHF.

In this sample, this clonotype turned up many times. The chain is built from TRBV6-1 and TRBJ1-4, with D possibly TRBD1 on 6 matching bases. The CDR3 loop spans 13 amino acids. Germline CDR1 reads MNHNS; CDR2 reads SASEGT. V lost 6 bases and J lost 8, with 13 bases in between. CDR3 amino acids: CASRHRVWEKLFF. CDR3 in DNA: TGTGCCAGCAGGCACAGGGTTTGGGAAAAACTGTTTTTT.

V usage is TRBV5-1 and J usage is TRBJ2-7, with TRBD2 identical over 11 bases. Germline V gene data show CDR1 as SGHRS and CDR2 as YFSETQ. J was trimmed by 4 bases and V by 5 bases; bases with no gene match: 14. CDR3 size: 17 residues. The CDR3 spells CASREYTQLAGAYEQYF. The DNA of the CDR3 is TGCGCCAGCAGAGAATATACCCAACTAGCGGGAGCTTACGAGCAGTACTTC.

The rearrangement uses TRBV6-1 and TRBJ2-1, with D perhaps assigned TRBD1 or TRBD2 (5 bases each). V lost 4 bases and J 9 bases, leaving 19 bases between the germline ends. The CDR3 is 15 amino acids. Germline V lookup: CDR1 MNHNS, CDR2 SASEGT. CDR3 amino acids: CASSGSGTTWGEQFF. DNA of the CDR3: TGTGCCAGCAGTGGTTCCGGGACCACATGGGGTGAGCAGTTCTTC.

This sequence joins TRBV5-1 and TRBJ2-5, with D perhaps being TRBD1 or TRBD2 (5 bases each). Germline CDR1 reads SGHRS; CDR2 reads YFSETQ. This CDR3 spans 14 amino acids. Deletions cut 6 bases from V and 4 bases from J, with 16 bases between. For the CDR3, the DNA is TGCGCCAGCACCAGTGGGGGAAGCGGAGAGACCCAGTACTTC. It is translated as CASTSGGSGETQYF.

V is TRBV19 and J is TRBJ1-1; TRBD1 aligns across 7 bases. The CDR3 loop spans 15 amino acids. Germline CDR1 reads LNHDA; CDR2 reads SQIVND (reference sequence). V shed 4 bases and J 1 base; nucleotides not matched to a gene: 6. The CDR3 DNA sequence: TGTGCCAGTAGTACACAGGGACAGTGGAACACTGAAGCTTTCTTT. Its protein product is CASSTQGQWNTEAFF.

V and J are TRBV10-3 and TRBJ2-6; weak D call: TRBD2 (5 bases). The CDR3 contains 17 residues. Germline V gene sequence: CDR1 ENHRY, CDR2 SYGVKD. V lost 10 bases and J lost 0, with 19 bases in between. Here the CDR3 reads CATGKSGPPSGANVLTF. DNA of the CDR3: TGTGCCACCGGGAAGTCAGGACCCCCCTCTGGGGCCAACGTCCTGACTTTC.

Only a few counts were recorded for this clonotype. V usage is TRBV29-1 and J usage is TRBJ2-1; D not resolved. The germline gives CDR1 SQVTM, CDR2 ANQGSEA. The length of the CDR3 is 15 residues. The germline V and J ends were trimmed by 5 bases and 0 bases, with 14 bases remaining between them. The CDR3 spells CSVSTGTYSYNEQFF. CDR3 nucleotide sequence: TGCAGCGTTTCCACGGGTACTTACTCCTACAATGAGCAGTTCTTC.

The sample holds a few counts of this clonotype. The chain carries TRBV12-3 or TRBV12-4 and TRBJ1-6, with TRBD1 matching 10 bases. V dropped 4 bases and J dropped 7; count of bases not matched to a gene: 7. This CDR3 is 16 amino acids long. The CDR3 DNA follows: TGTGCCAGCAGTTCCCTCGGGGGACAGGGGAATTCACCCCTCCACTTT. Translation gives CASSSLGGQGNSPLHF.

This chain links TRBV25-1 with TRBJ2-6, with a weak D call TRBD2 (6 bases). The ends were cut back, 3 bases at V and 4 bases at J, with 10 bases in the middle. Germline V gene lookup returns CDR1 MGHDK and CDR2 SYGVNS. The CDR3 runs to 15 residues. The CDR3 DNA reads as TGTGCCAGCAGTGACGGAGGGGCCGGGGCCAACGTCCTGACTTTC. This encodes CASSDGGAGANVLTF. Combining the CDR3 with reference TRBV25-1 and TRBJ2-6 gives the whole variable domain EADIYQTPRYLVIGTGKKITLECSQTMGHDKMYWYQQDPGMELHLIHYSYGVNSTEKGDLSSESTVSRIRTEHFPLTLESARPSHTSQYLCASSDGGAGANVLTFGAGSRLTVL.

The rearrangement uses TRBV4-1 and TRBJ1-6; maybe TRBD1 (6 bases). There are 16 residues in the CDR3. The germline V gene encodes CDR1 MGHRA and CDR2 YSYEKL. Trimming removed 0 bases from V and 9 bases from J, with 15 bases in between. The CDR3 sequence: CASSQDLGRGGSPLHF. The CDR3 coding sequence is TGCGCCAGCAGCCAAGATCTTGGCAGGGGTGGTTCACCCCTCCACTTT.

The chain uses TRBV11-1 and TRBJ1-2; TRBD1 matches 8 bases. The CDR3 covers 18 residues. J gave up 0 bases and V 0 bases, and 9 bases lay outside the gene matches. Germline lookup yields CDR1 SGHAT and CDR2 FQDESV (reference sequence). The CDR3 here is CASSLAGQGTLPNYGYTF. In DNA form, the CDR3 reads TGTGCCAGCAGCTTAGCTGGACAGGGTACACTACCTAACTATGGCTACACCTTC.

This clonotype was picked up a small number of times. This chain links TRBV3-1 with TRBJ2-3; D assignment may be TRBD1 or TRBD2 (6 bases each). With 1 base removed from V and 7 bases from J, the gap between germline ends came to 24 bases. CDR3 length equals 18 residues. Per the germline V gene, CDR1 is LGHDT and CDR2 is YNNKEL (reference sequence). CDR3 sequence reads: CASSQAQSPGGLGNTQYF. The CDR3 nucleotides are TGTGCCAGCAGCCAAGCTCAAAGTCCCGGGGGCTTAGGAAATACGCAGTATTTT.

The chain combines TRBV10-3 with TRBJ2-7; TRBD2 agrees at 10 bases. With V trimmed by 2 bases and J by 4 bases, 5 bases remained unmatched. Germline V gene lookup returns CDR1 ENHRY and CDR2 SYGVKD. CDR3 length: 15 amino acids. The chain's CDR3 is CAISERVAGGYEQYF. CDR3 in DNA: TGTGCCATCAGTGAGAGGGTAGCGGGAGGTTACGAGCAGTACTTC.

This chain connects TRBV19 to TRBJ1-5; TRBD1 is a possible D gene (5 bases). Germline lookup yields CDR1 LNHDA and CDR2 SQIVND (reference sequence). V lost 1 base, J lost 5 bases, and 12 bases lay in between. The CDR3 covers 15 residues. CDR3 DNA: TGTGCCAGTAGTATAGTGGGGCTGGCGGATCAGCCCCAGCATTTT. Residues: CASSIVGLADQPQHF.

This chain joins TRBV5-1 and TRBJ2-5, with D tentatively TRBD1 (6 bases). The CDR3 is 14 amino acids. Trimming cost V 1 base and J 3 bases, with 10 bases left between them. Germline lookup yields CDR1 SGHRS and CDR2 YFSETQ. CDR3: CASSLTRGEETQYF. The CDR3 region has the DNA TGCGCCAGCAGCTTGACCAGGGGAGAAGAGACCCAGTACTTC.

The genes are TRBV7-9 and TRBJ2-3, with D hard to call. V lost 3 bases and J lost 1, with 11 bases in between. The V gene's germline CDR1 is SEHNR and CDR2 FQNEAQ (reference sequence). CDR3 size: 15 residues. CDR3 sequence: CASSFRTTGTDTQYF. Here the CDR3 DNA reads TGTGCCAGCAGCTTCCGAACAACTGGCACAGATACGCAGTATTTT.

CDR3 coding DNA: TGCAGTGCCAGCATCGGCGGTTCGCGTTCGAGGAACTACGAGCAGTACTTC. Translated: CSASIGGSRSRNYEQYF. This chain joins TRBV20-1 and TRBJ2-7, with unresolved D. V lost 6 bases and J lost 3, with 27 bases in between. The CDR3 totals 17 residues. The germline CDR1 and CDR2 sequences are DFQATT and SNEGSKA (reference sequence).

The chain links TRBV7-3 to TRBJ2-5; D perhaps matches TRBD2 (5 bases). V shed 3 bases and J shed 5 bases, with 10 bases lying between them. The CDR3 is made up of 13 amino acids. Germline assignment: CDR1 SGHTA and CDR2 FQGTGA. The CDR3 region is CASSFSSYETQYF. CDR3 in DNA: TGTGCCAGCAGCTTTTCTAGCTACGAGACCCAGTACTTC.

This clonotype has ten or more counts. The rearrangement uses TRBV7-6 and TRBJ2-5, with a tentative D call TRBD2 (6 bases). Between the trimmed V and J ends, which lost 1 base and 2 bases, there was a span of 11 bases. The CDR3 totals 15 residues. Germline assignment: CDR1 SGHVS and CDR2 FNYEAQ. CDR3 residues: CASSLVGSIQETQYF. The CDR3, as DNA: TGTGCCAGCAGCTTAGTCGGGAGCATACAAGAGACCCAGTACTTC.

This clonotype occurred a few times. This rearrangement joins TRBV10-3 to TRBJ2-7, with 9 bases matching TRBD1. J gave up 7 bases and V 2 bases, and 3 bases lay outside the gene matches. CDR3 length: 13 amino acids. CDR1 and CDR2 from the germline V gene are ENHRY and SYGVKD. The CDR3 nucleotides read TGTGCCATCAGTGAGGGACAGGGGTGGGAGCAGTACGTC. Its translation: CAISEGQGWEQYV.

Only a few counts were recorded for this clonotype. The chain joins TRBV5-1 to TRBJ2-3; D call uncertain. The V and J ends lost 4 bases and 3 bases respectively, with 15 bases between them. Germline CDR1 reads SGHRS; CDR2 reads YFSETQ. This CDR3 spans 15 amino acids. As DNA, the CDR3 is TGCGCCAGCAGCAGTACCGGCCAACCAACAGATACGCAGTATTTT. Protein: CASSSTGQPTDTQYF. The full variable domain, rest sourced from reference TRBV5-1 and TRBJ2-3, is KAGVTQTPRYLIKTRGQQVTLSCSPISGHRSVSWYQQTPGQGLQFLFEYFSETQRNKGNFPGRFSGRQFSNSRSEMNVSTLELGDSALYLCASSSTGQPTDTQYFGPGTRLTVL.